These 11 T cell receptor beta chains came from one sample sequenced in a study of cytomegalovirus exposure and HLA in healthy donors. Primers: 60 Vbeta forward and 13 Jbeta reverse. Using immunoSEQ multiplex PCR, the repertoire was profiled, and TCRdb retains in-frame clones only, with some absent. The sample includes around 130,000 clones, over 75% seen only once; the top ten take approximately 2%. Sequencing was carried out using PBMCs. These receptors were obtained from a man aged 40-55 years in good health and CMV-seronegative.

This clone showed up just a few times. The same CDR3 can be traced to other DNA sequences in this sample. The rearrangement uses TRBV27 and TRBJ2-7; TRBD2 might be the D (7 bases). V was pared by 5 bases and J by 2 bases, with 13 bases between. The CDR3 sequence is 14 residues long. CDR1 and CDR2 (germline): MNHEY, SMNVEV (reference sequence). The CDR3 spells CASSPRGGPYEQYF. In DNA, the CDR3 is TGTGCCAGCAGTCCTCGCGGGGGCCCCTACGAGCAGTACTTC.

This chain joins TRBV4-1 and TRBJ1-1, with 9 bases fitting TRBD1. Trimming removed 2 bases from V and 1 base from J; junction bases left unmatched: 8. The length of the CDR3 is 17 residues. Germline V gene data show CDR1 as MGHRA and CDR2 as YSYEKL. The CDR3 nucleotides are TGCGCCAGCAGCCAACCCGGGACAGGGCCCCGGAACACTGAAGCTTTCTTT. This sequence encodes CASSQPGTGPRNTEAFF.

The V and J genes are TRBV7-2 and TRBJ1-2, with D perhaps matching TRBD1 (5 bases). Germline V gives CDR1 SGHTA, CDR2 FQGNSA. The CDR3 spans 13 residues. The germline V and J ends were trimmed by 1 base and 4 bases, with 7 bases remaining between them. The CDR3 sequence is CASSLGGGYGYTF. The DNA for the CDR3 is TGTGCCAGCAGCTTAGGGGGGGGCTATGGCTACACCTTC.

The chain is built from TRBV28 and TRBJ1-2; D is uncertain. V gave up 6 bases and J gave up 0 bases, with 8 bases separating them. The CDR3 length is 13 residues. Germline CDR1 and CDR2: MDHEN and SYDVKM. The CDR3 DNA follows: TGTGCCAGCAGACCGACACCTAACTATGGCTACACCTTC. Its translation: CASRPTPNYGYTF.

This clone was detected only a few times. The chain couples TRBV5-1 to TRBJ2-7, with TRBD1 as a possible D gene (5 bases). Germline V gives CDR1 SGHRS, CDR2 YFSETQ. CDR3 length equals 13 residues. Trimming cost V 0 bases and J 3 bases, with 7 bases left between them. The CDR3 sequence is CASSLGRDYEQYF. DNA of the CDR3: TGCGCCAGCAGCTTGGGCAGGGACTACGAGCAGTACTTC.

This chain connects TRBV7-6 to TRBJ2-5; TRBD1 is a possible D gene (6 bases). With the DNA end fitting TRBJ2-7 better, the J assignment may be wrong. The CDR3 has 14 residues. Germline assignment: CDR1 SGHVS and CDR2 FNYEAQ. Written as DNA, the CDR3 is TGTGCCAGCAGCCTCTCGGACAGCGTCTACGAGCAGTACTTC. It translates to CASSLSDSVYEQYF.

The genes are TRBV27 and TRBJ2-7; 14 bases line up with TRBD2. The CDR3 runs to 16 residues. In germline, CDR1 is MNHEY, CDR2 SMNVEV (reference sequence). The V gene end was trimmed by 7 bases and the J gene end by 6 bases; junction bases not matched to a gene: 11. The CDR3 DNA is TGTGCCAGCAAGCCTCGACTAGCGGGAGGGCATATCGAGCAGTACTTC. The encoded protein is CASKPRLAGGHIEQYF.

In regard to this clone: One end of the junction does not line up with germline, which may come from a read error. The CDR3 region has the DNA TGTGCCATCAATGAGGGACTAGCGGTAGAAACCGGTGAGCAGTTCTTC. Its protein is CAINEGLAVETGEQFF. The genes are TRBV10-3 and TRBJ2-1; 11 bases map to TRBD2. The CDR3 is 16 residues long. Germline V CDR1 and CDR2: ENHRY, SYGVKD.

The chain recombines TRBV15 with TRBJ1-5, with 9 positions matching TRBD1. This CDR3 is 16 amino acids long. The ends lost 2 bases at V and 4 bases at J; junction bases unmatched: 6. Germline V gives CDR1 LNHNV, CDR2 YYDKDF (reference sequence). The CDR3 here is CATSRRTGALNQPQHF. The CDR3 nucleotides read TGTGCCACCAGCAGACGGACAGGGGCCCTTAATCAGCCCCAGCATTTT. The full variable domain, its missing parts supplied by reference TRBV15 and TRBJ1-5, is DAMVIQNPRYQVTQFGKPVTLSCSQTLNHNVMYWYQQKSSQAPKLLFHYYDKDFNNEADTPDNFQSRRPNTSFCFLDIRSPGLGDTAMYLCATSRRTGALNQPQHFGDGTRLSIL.

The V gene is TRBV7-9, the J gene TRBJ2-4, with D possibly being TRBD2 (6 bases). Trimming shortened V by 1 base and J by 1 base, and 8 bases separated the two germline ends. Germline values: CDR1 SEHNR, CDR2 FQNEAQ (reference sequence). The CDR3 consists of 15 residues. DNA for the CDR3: TGTGCCAGCAGCTTAGGGGAGGTTGCCAAAAACATTCAGTACTTC. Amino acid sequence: CASSLGEVAKNIQYF.

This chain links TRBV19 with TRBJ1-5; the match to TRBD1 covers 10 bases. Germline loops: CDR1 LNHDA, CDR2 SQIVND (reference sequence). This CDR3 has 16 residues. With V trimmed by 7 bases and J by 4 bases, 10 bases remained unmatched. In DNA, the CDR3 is TGTGCCAGTAAGACAGGGGGCACTCCACGGAATCAGCCCCAGCATTTT. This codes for CASKTGGTPRNQPQHF.